The sequence of this T cell receptor beta chain was determined in a study of esophageal squamous cell carcinoma under preoperative chemotherapy. TCRdb reanalysed the PCR reads using MiXCR and keeps one entry per CDR3 protein. The top ten hold approximately 31% of the sample, which has about 16,000 distinct CDR3 sequences, approximately 50% seen once. J lost 4 bases, V lost 4 bases, and 6 bases had no gene match. Germline V gene data show CDR1 as MNHNS and CDR2 as SASEGT. The CDR3 contains 15 residues. Time point indicated: before preoperative PTX-NDP chemotherapy. The gene calls are TRBV6-1 and TRBJ2-1, with 8 nucleotides matching TRBD2. This material was acquired from a patient given preoperative chemotherapy. The sequence was obtained from a human donor with esophageal squamous cell carcinoma. The donor label of this sample is uncertain. CDR3 DNA: TGTGCCAGCAGTGCGAGCGGGGGCTCTTACAATGAGCAGTTCTTC. It yields the protein CASSASGGSYNEQFF.